Shown below are 21 T cell receptor beta chains from a single sample sequenced in a study of shared clonotypes between healthy human individuals. The protocol was immunoSEQ multiplex PCR, while the TCRdb copy is restricted to in-frame clones and leaves out a portion. The sample has 550,000 to 800,000 clones; about 74% are singletons. The sequenced material came from memory CD4+ T cells sorted from blood. As to subset: CD45RA-negative fraction. The receptors were sampled from a woman aged 30 to 39 in good health.

The chain employs TRBV27 and TRBJ2-1, with D uncertain. V was clipped by 3 bases and J by 2 bases, with 8 bases between them. The CDR3 has 14 residues. Germline CDR1 is MNHEY and CDR2 is SMNVEV (reference sequence). The CDR3 is CASSFPGPYNEQFF. The CDR3, as DNA: TGTGCCAGCAGTTTTCCAGGACCCTACAATGAGCAGTTCTTC.

The sample holds one count of this clone. V gene TRBV6-4 combines with J gene TRBJ1-2; D not resolved. The CDR3 totals 14 residues. V was cut by 0 bases and J by 6 bases, with 11 bases left in between. The germline CDR1 and CDR2 sequences are MRHNA and SNTAGT. CDR3 amino acids: CASSDSGQSDGYTF. The CDR3 coding sequence is TGTGCCAGCAGTGACTCCGGGCAGTCCGATGGCTACACCTTC.

CDR3 sequence reads: CASSLAAGGPAGETQYF. Written as DNA, the CDR3 is TGCGCCAGCAGCTTGGCCGCCGGCGGTCCCGCCGGGGAGACCCAGTACTTC. The chain links TRBV5-1 to TRBJ2-5; D is unresolved. Germline lookup yields CDR1 SGHRS and CDR2 YFSETQ. This CDR3 is built from 17 residues. V lost 0 bases, J lost 5 bases, and 20 bases lay in between. Full variable domain (missing parts from reference TRBV5-1 and TRBJ2-5): KAGVTQTPRYLIKTRGQQVTLSCSPISGHRSVSWYQQTPGQGLQFLFEYFSETQRNKGNFPGRFSGRQFSNSRSEMNVSTLELGDSALYLCASSLAAGGPAGETQYFGPGTRLLVL.

The chain is built from TRBV18 and TRBJ1-2; a weak D match, TRBD1 (5 bases). Germline CDR1 KGHSH, CDR2 LQKENI. V was cut by 2 bases and J by 3 bases, with 10 bases left in between. This CDR3 has 14 residues. The CDR3 loop reads CASSPTGTDYGYTF. CDR3 in DNA: TGTGCCAGCTCACCAACTGGGACTGACTATGGCTACACCTTC. The complete variable domain, with remaining parts taken from reference TRBV18 and TRBJ1-2, reads NAGVMQNPRHLVRRRGQEARLRCSPMKGHSHVYWYRQLPEEGLKFMVYLQKENIIDESGMPKERFSAEFPKEGPSILRIQQVVRGDSAAYFCASSPTGTDYGYTFGSGTRLTVV.

Comments on this clone: The same CDR3 can be traced to other DNA sequences in this sample. CDR3 coding DNA: TGTGCCAGCAGTGAACCGGGGACGGGAACCTACGAGCAGTACTTC. Protein sequence: CASSEPGTGTYEQYF. This chain links TRBV6-1 with TRBJ2-7, with D possibly being TRBD1 or TRBD2 (5 bases each). The CDR3 loop spans 15 amino acids. V gave up 2 bases and J gave up 2 bases, with 13 bases separating them. Germline V gene data show CDR1 as MNHNS and CDR2 as SASEGT.

The chain employs TRBV5-5 and TRBJ1-1; D is uncertain. The V gene's germline CDR1 is SGHKS and CDR2 YYEKEE (reference sequence). This CDR3 has 12 residues. The V end lost 4 bases, the J end lost 5 bases, and 9 bases lay between the germline ends. This CDR3 reads CASSREGTEAFF. CDR3 DNA: TGTGCCAGCAGCCGGGAGGGTACTGAAGCTTTCTTT.

This clone occurred once. The chain couples TRBV7-9 to TRBJ2-2; D may be TRBD2 (5 bases). Trimming took 5 bases from V and 3 from J, leaving 16 bases between them. The CDR3 contains 16 residues. Germline CDR1 and CDR2: SEHNR and FQNEAQ (reference sequence). The chain's CDR3 is CASSPSWSWDTGELFF. CDR3 DNA: TGTGCCAGCAGCCCTAGCTGGAGTTGGGACACCGGGGAGCTGTTTTTT.

On this clone itself: Distinct nucleotide sequences in the sample also encode this CDR3. CDR3 protein: CASSTGTSGQETQYF. The CDR3 nucleotides read TGCGCCAGCAGCACGGGGACTAGCGGACAAGAGACCCAGTACTTC. V and J are TRBV5-1 and TRBJ2-5, with 11 nucleotides matching TRBD2. Germline trimming cut 4 bases from V and 2 bases from J; bases unmatched to any gene: 4. The CDR3 totals 15 residues. CDR1 SGHRS and CDR2 YFSETQ come from the germline V gene.

This clone was observed a few times. A much larger clone lies one base from this, so it may be a read error. The sample has other DNA sequences that encode this CDR3 too. CDR3 amino acids: CASSPGTSGNEQFF. In DNA, the CDR3 is TGCGCCAGCAGCCCAGGGACTAGCGGCAATGAGCAGTTCTTC. V and J are TRBV5-1 and TRBJ2-1; TRBD2 agrees at 11 bases. V dropped 4 bases and J dropped 6; count of bases not matched to a gene: 3. CDR3 size: 14 residues. Germline V CDR1 and CDR2: SGHRS, YFSETQ.

This clone was recorded a few times. The V gene is TRBV4-2, the J gene TRBJ1-3, with 7 positions matching TRBD1. The germline V gene encodes CDR1 LGHNA and CDR2 YNFKEQ. The V segment lost 3 bases and the J segment 0 bases; nucleotides outside the gene matches: 11. The CDR3 totals 18 residues. CDR3 bases: TGTGCCAGCAGCCACAGACAGGGAAGCGTTTTCTCTGGAAACACCATATATTTT. Its translation is CASSHRQGSVFSGNTIYF.

The sample holds a few counts of this clone. This chain connects TRBV19 to TRBJ2-2; no clear D. With 6 bases removed from V and 6 bases from J, the gap between germline ends came to 14 bases. The germline CDR1 and CDR2 sequences are LNHDA and SQIVND (reference sequence). The CDR3 runs to 14 residues. CDR3 nucleotide sequence: TGTGCCAGTAGGTATTCAGAGGATGCCGGGGAGCTGTTTTTT. Protein: CASRYSEDAGELFF.

The chain uses TRBV11-3 and TRBJ2-6; 7 bases agree with TRBD2. This CDR3 is 16 amino acids long. The J segment lost 3 bases and the V segment lost 3 bases, leaving 5 bases of the junction unmatched. Per the germline V gene, CDR1 is SGHNT and CDR2 is YENEEA. CDR3 sequence: CASSLGGSGGANVLTF. In DNA form, the CDR3 reads TGTGCCAGCAGCTTGGGCGGGAGTGGTGGGGCCAACGTCCTGACTTTC. Full variable domain (remainder filled in from reference TRBV11-3 and TRBJ2-6): EAGVVQSPRYKIIEKKQPVAFWCNPISGHNTLYWYLQNLGQGPELLIRYENEEAVDDSQLPKDRFSAERLKGVDSTLKIQPAELGDSAVYLCASSLGGSGGANVLTFGAGSRLTVL.

Notes on this clone: Other nucleotide sequences in the sample specify the same CDR3. The chain links TRBV18 to TRBJ2-2; no clear D. This CDR3 contains 12 residues. Trimming removed 5 bases from V and 0 bases from J, with 1 base in between. The V gene's germline CDR1 is KGHSH and CDR2 LQKENI. CDR3 nucleotides: TGTGCCAGCTCAGCGAACACCGGGGAGCTGTTTTTT. Translating it yields CASSANTGELFF.

This clone is a singleton in its sample. The gene calls are TRBV19 and TRBJ2-4; 8 bases fit TRBD1. The CDR3 consists of 15 residues. Per germline, CDR1 LNHDA and CDR2 SQIVND (reference sequence). V lost 6 bases to trimming and J lost 2 bases; unmatched junction nucleotides: 6. In DNA form, the CDR3 reads TGTGCCAGTAGCCACCGGACAGGGACCAAAAACATTCAGTACTTC. Encoded protein: CASSHRTGTKNIQYF.

V usage is TRBV18 and J usage is TRBJ1-5; 9 bases agree with TRBD1. CDR3 length: 15 residues. With V trimmed by 8 bases and J by 1 base, 6 bases remained unmatched. The germline V gene encodes CDR1 KGHSH and CDR2 LQKENI. The CDR3 bases are TGTGCCAGCAGGACAGGGGTGGGAAGCAATCAGCCCCAGCATTTT. Translation: CASRTGVGSNQPQHF.

This clone was seen only a few times. The chain uses TRBV30 and TRBJ2-7; perhaps D is TRBD1 or TRBD2 (6 bases each). The germline V gene encodes CDR1 GTSNPN and CDR2 SVGIG (reference sequence). The CDR3 totals 14 residues. V shed 6 bases and J shed 11 bases, with 26 bases lying between them. CDR3 sequence: CACLKGGAGPGKYF. In nucleotides, the CDR3 is TGTGCCTGCCTGAAGGGGGGCGCCGGGCCGGGGAAGTACTTC.

A remark on this clone: This same CDR3 is encoded by further DNA sequences in the sample. The V call is TRBV9, the J call TRBJ2-3; possibly TRBD2 for D (5 bases). Trimming removed 0 bases from V and 6 bases from J, with 11 bases in between. Germline CDR1 SGDLS, CDR2 YYNGEE. CDR3 length: 14 residues. CDR3 nucleotides: TGTGCCAGCAGCGTAGGGCTAGCTGGCGATACGCAGTATTTT. Protein sequence: CASSVGLAGDTQYF.

Comments on this clone: Other DNA sequences in the same sample also yield this CDR3. The V call is TRBV6-1, the J call TRBJ1-3; D is ambiguous. V lost 0 bases and J lost 1, with 4 bases in between. Germline V gene data show CDR1 as MNHNS and CDR2 as SASEGT. This CDR3 has 14 residues. The chain's CDR3 is CASSEAGSGNTIYF. CDR3 nucleotides: TGTGCCAGCAGTGAAGCGGGGTCTGGAAACACCATATATTTT.

This rearrangement joins TRBV18 to TRBJ1-1; D unresolved. The CDR3 loop spans 14 amino acids. Germline V gives CDR1 KGHSH, CDR2 LQKENI. Trimming shortened V by 3 bases and J by 6 bases, and 14 bases separated the two germline ends. This chain's CDR3 is CASSPQEGYSEAFF. CDR3 nucleotide sequence: TGTGCCAGCTCACCCCAAGAAGGGTACTCTGAAGCTTTCTTT.

The V gene is TRBV27, the J gene TRBJ1-1, with unresolved D. Trimming cost V 5 bases and J 0 bases, with 10 bases left between them. This CDR3 spans 14 amino acids. CDR1 and CDR2 (germline): MNHEY, SMNVEV (reference sequence). The CDR3 DNA reads TGTGCCAGCAGTCCTCAATACATGAACACTGAAGCTTTCTTT. It translates to CASSPQYMNTEAFF.

This clone was counted once. The rearrangement links TRBV9 to TRBJ1-2; perhaps TRBD1 as D (6 bases). Germline V gene data show CDR1 as SGDLS and CDR2 as YYNGEE. The CDR3 covers 16 residues. Trimming took 0 bases from V and 4 from J, leaving 16 bases between them. CDR3 amino acids: CASSVAPGAGLYGYTF. DNA for the CDR3: TGTGCCAGCAGCGTAGCCCCAGGGGCGGGACTCTATGGCTACACCTTC.